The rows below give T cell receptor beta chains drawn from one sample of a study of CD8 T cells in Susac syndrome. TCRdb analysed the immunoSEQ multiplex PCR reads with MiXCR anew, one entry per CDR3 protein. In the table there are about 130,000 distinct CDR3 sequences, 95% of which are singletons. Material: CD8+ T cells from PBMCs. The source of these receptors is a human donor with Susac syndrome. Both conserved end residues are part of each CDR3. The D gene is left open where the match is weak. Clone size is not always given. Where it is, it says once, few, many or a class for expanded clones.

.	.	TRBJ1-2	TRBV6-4	TGTGCCAGCAGTGGGGGGAATGGCTACACCTTC	CASSGGNGYTF
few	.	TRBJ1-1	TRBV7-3	TGTGCCAGCAGCCAGTCAGGGAACACTGAAGCTTTCTTT	CASSQSGNTEAFF
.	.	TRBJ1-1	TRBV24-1	TGTGCCACCTATAACACTGAAGCTTTCTTT	CATYNTEAFF
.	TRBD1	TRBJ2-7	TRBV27	TGTGCCAGCAGTTTACCTGACAGGGGAGGCGAGCAGTACTTC	CASSLPDRGGEQYF
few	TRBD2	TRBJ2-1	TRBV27	TGTGCCAGCAGTTTGGGGACTAGCGGGAGTAATGAGCAGTTCTTC	CASSLGTSGSNEQFF
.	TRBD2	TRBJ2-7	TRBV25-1	TGTGCCAGCGGGGAGCGGGGGCGGAAGCAGTACTTC	CASGERGRKQYF
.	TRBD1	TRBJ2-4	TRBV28	TGTGCCAGCAGTCTCGGACGGACAGGGGGCGTAGGAAACATTCAGTACTTC	CASSLGRTGGVGNIQYF
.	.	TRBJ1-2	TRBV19	TGTGCCAGTACCCCCTCGGCAGGTTTGGGCGGCTACACCTTC	CASTPSAGLGGYTF
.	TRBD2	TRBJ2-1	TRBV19	TGTGCCAGTAGTGAACCGGGACTAGCGGGAGCCCTAGCAACACGGGAGCAGTTCTTC	CASSEPGLAGALATREQFF
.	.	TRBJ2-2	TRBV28	TGTGCCAGCGGCCCCTCGGGGTGGGAGACAAACACCGGGGAGCTGTTTTTT	CASGPSGWETNTGELFF
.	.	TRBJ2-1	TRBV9	TGTGCCAGCAGCGTAGGAATTGAGGACGCCCACTCCTACAATGAGCAGTTCTTC	CASSVGIEDAHSYNEQFF